This T cell receptor beta chain was obtained from a study of blood T cell repertoires in COVID-19. This clone was seen once. This CDR3 is 16 amino acids long. V trimming: 2 bases; J trimming: 3 bases; junction bases outside the gene matches: 5. Sequencing used immunoSEQ multiplex PCR; TCRdb keeps in-frame clones, though not all of them. This sample has approximately 330,000 clones; 80% to 90% occur once, and the top ten carry approximately 4.4%. The TCR sequence derives from a woman in her forties with acute COVID-19. Sequencing used PBMCs or T cells enriched from blood (not recorded which). V and J are TRBV23-1 and TRBJ2-3; 10 positions match TRBD2. TRBV23-1 is known as an ORF, though its function is uncertain. The CDR3 is CASSQKREGGTDTQYF. As DNA, the CDR3 is TGCGCCAGCAGTCAAAAGCGGGAGGGCGGAACAGATACGCAGTATTTT.